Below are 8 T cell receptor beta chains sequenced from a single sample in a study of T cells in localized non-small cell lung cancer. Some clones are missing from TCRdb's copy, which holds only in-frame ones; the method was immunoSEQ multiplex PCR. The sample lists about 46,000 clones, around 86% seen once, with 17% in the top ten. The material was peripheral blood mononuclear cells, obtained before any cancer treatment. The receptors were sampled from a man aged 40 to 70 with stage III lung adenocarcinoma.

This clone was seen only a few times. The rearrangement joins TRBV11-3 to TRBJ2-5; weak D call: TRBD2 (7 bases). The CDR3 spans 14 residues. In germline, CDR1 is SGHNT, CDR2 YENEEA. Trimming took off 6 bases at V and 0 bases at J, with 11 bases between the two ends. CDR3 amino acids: CASSRGGDQETQYF. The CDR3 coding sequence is TGTGCCAGCAGTAGAGGGGGGGACCAAGAGACCCAGTACTTC.

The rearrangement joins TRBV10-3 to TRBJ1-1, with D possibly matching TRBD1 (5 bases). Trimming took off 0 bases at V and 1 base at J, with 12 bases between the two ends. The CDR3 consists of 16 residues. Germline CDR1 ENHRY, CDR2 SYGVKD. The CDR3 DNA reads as TGTGCCATCAGTGAGTCTCCGGGACGGCGGAACACTGAAGCTTTCTTT. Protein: CAISESPGRRNTEAFF.

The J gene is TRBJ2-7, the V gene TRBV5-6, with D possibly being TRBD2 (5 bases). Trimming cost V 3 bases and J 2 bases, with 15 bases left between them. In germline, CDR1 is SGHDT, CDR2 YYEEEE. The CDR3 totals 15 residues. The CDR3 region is CASSSSPDRAYEQYF. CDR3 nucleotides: TGTGCCAGCAGCTCTAGCCCCGATAGGGCCTACGAGCAGTACTTC.

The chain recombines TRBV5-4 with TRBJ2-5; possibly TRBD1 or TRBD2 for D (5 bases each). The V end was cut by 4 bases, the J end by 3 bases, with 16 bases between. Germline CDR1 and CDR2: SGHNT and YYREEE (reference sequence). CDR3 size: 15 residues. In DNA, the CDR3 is TGTGCCAGCAGCGCATCCGGGACGGCGAAAGAGACCCAGTACTTC. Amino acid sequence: CASSASGTAKETQYF.

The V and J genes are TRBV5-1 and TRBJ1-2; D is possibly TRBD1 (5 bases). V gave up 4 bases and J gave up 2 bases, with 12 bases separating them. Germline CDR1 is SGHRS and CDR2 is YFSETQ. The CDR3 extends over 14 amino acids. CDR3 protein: CASSVGPGNYGYTF. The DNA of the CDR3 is TGCGCCAGCAGCGTGGGGCCAGGGAACTATGGCTACACCTTC.

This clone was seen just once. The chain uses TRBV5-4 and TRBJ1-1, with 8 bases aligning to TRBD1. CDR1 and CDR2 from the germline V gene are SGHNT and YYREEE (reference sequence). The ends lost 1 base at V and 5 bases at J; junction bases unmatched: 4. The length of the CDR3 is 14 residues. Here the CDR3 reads CASSLQGAETEAFF. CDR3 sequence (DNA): TGTGCCAGCAGCTTGCAGGGGGCGGAAACTGAAGCTTTCTTT. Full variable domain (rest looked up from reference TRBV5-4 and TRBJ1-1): ETGVTQSPTHLIKTRGQQVTLRCSSQSGHNTVSWYQQALGQGPQFIFQYYREEENGRGNFPPRFSGLQFPNYSSELNVNALELDDSALYLCASSLQGAETEAFFGQGTRLTVV.

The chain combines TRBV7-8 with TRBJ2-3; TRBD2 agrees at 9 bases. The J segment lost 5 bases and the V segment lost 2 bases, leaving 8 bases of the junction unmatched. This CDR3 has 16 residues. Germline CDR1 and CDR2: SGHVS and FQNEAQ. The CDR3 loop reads CASSLNAGGLIDTQYF. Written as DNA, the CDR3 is TGTGCCAGCAGCTTAAACGCGGGGGGGCTTATAGATACGCAGTATTTT.

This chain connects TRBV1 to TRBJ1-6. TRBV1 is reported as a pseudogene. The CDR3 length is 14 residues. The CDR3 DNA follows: TGCACCAGCAGCCAAGGAGGGAACGGTTCACCCCTCCACTTT. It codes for CTSSQGGNGSPLHF.